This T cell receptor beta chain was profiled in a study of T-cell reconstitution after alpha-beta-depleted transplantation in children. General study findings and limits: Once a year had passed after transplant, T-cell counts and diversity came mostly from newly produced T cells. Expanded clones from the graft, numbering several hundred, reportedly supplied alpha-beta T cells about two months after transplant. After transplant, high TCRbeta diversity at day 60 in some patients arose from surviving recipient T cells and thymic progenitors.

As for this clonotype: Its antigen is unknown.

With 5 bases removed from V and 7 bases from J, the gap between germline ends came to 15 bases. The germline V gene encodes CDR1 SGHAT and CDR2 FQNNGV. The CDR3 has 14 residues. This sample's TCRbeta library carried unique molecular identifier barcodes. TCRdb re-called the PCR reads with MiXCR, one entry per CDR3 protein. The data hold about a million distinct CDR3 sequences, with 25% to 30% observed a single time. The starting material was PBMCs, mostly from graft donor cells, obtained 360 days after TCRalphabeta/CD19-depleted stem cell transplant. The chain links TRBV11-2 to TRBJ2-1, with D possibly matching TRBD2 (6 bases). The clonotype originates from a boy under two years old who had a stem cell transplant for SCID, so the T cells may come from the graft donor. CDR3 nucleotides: TGTGCCAGCAGCCCAGGTTTCGGAGGGAATGAGCAGTTCTTC. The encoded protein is CASSPGFGGNEQFF.